The 13 T cell receptor beta chains below come from one sample, sequenced in a study of technical replicates of blood from several donors. Data came from immunoSEQ multiplex PCR; TCRdb stores just in-frame clones and leaves some out. This sample has fewer than 85,000 clones, with around 94% found just once. The sequenced material came from T cells isolated from PBMCs. These receptors came from a human donor in good health.

The J gene is TRBJ1-3, the V gene TRBV11-2, with a possible D match to TRBD1 (5 bases). Germline CDR1 is SGHAT and CDR2 is FQNNGV. This CDR3 spans 17 amino acids. The V end was cut by 5 bases, the J end by 2 bases, with 19 bases between. The CDR3 DNA sequence: TGTGCCAGCAGCACGGGACCTCAGAGGGAGGCTGGAAACACCATATATTTT. Its translation is CASSTGPQREAGNTIYF.

This chain links TRBV11-2 with TRBJ2-5; 10 bases map to TRBD1. Unmatched junction bases numbered 7, after V lost 7 bases and J lost 5 bases. This CDR3 has 14 amino acids. The V gene's germline CDR1 is SGHAT and CDR2 FQNNGV. The CDR3 reads CASTQTGGMETQYF. The CDR3 bases are TGTGCCAGCACCCAGACAGGGGGCATGGAGACCCAGTACTTC.

This clone showed up just once. V usage is TRBV19 and J usage is TRBJ1-5; 9 bases align to TRBD1. Germline lookup yields CDR1 LNHDA and CDR2 SQIVND (reference sequence). The CDR3 sequence is 14 residues long. The ends lost 4 bases at V and 5 bases at J; junction bases unmatched: 3. CDR3 sequence: CASSSGTGHQPQHF. The DNA for the CDR3 is TGTGCCAGTAGTAGCGGGACAGGGCATCAGCCCCAGCATTTT.

This rearrangement joins TRBV30 to TRBJ2-1, with 11 bases lining up with TRBD2. There are 13 residues in the CDR3. The V and J ends lost 7 bases and 9 bases, in that order; junction bases with no gene match: 8. Germline CDR1 reads GTSNPN; CDR2 reads SVGIG (reference sequence). CDR3 amino acids: CAFASGGFSEQFF. The CDR3 nucleotides read TGTGCCTTCGCTAGCGGGGGGTTTAGTGAGCAGTTCTTC.

This clone has just one count. The chain carries TRBV5-1 and TRBJ1-2; TRBD1 agrees at 7 bases. V trimming: 4 bases; J trimming: 6 bases; junction bases outside the gene matches: 3. CDR3 length: 12 amino acids. Germline V lookup: CDR1 SGHRS, CDR2 YFSETQ. The CDR3 is CASSPDRNGYTF. DNA for the CDR3: TGCGCCAGCAGCCCGGACAGGAATGGCTACACCTTC.

The chain joins TRBV5-1 to TRBJ2-5; 7 bases are a match to TRBD1. This CDR3 is 15 amino acids long. CDR1 and CDR2 from the germline V gene are SGHRS and YFSETQ. J gave up 3 bases and V 4 bases, and 9 bases lay outside the gene matches. CDR3 nucleotides: TGCGCCAGCAGCCCGGATCCCGGGACAGAAGAGACCCAGTACTTC. Residues: CASSPDPGTEETQYF.

The chain employs TRBV9 and TRBJ2-7, with a possible D match to TRBD1 (6 bases). Germline V CDR1 and CDR2: SGDLS, YYNGEE. The CDR3 has 14 amino acids. The V end lost 3 bases, the J end lost 0 bases, and 10 bases lay between the germline ends. The CDR3 spells CASSDRVASYEQYF. Written as DNA, the CDR3 is TGTGCCAGCAGCGACAGGGTAGCCTCCTACGAGCAGTACTTC.

This chain links TRBV15 with TRBJ1-5; 9 nucleotides line up with TRBD1. This CDR3 comprises 14 residues. In germline, CDR1 is LNHNV, CDR2 YYDKDF (reference sequence). V was clipped by 3 bases and J by 5 bases; unmatched bases: 2. This CDR3 reads CATSRDRGHQPQHF. The CDR3 DNA sequence: TGTGCCACCAGCAGGGACAGGGGCCATCAGCCCCAGCATTTT.

V usage is TRBV20-1 and J usage is TRBJ2-1, with 12 nucleotides matching TRBD2. Trimming took 6 bases from V and 15 from J; bases not matched to a gene: 6. This CDR3 comprises 11 residues. Looked up from germline, CDR1 is DFQATT and CDR2 is SNEGSKA (reference sequence). The CDR3 nucleotides read TGCAGTGCCCGACTAGCGGGAGAATCGTTCTTC. This codes for CSARLAGESFF.

The rearrangement links TRBV7-8 to TRBJ1-2, with 7 positions matching TRBD1. After removal of 5 bases from V and 5 bases from J, the junction contained 5 bases not matched to a gene. The CDR3 has 13 residues. The germline CDR1 and CDR2 sequences are SGHVS and FQNEAQ. The CDR3 loop is CASSPGGPYGYTF. The CDR3 DNA follows: TGTGCCAGCAGCCCAGGGGGTCCTTATGGCTACACCTTC.

As DNA, the CDR3 is TGCGCCAGCAGCCTCGGACTAGCGGGCATCCAAGAGACCCAGTACTTC. Translating gives CASSLGLAGIQETQYF. The chain couples TRBV5-1 to TRBJ2-5; 11 bases map to TRBD2. V trimming: 4 bases; J trimming: 1 base; junction bases outside the gene matches: 6. This CDR3 region has 16 residues. Per germline, CDR1 SGHRS and CDR2 YFSETQ.

This clone is a singleton in its sample. This chain uses TRBV18 with TRBJ1-1, with 8 positions matching TRBD1. The germline V gene has CDR1 KGHSH and CDR2 LQKENI. Unmatched junction bases numbered 6, after V lost 5 bases and J lost 1 base. The CDR3 loop spans 15 amino acids. DNA for the CDR3: TGTGCCAGCTCAGACAGCGGACAGGGGAACACTGAAGCTTTCTTT. Protein sequence: CASSDSGQGNTEAFF.

The chain recombines TRBV4-2 with TRBJ1-3, with D possibly being TRBD1 (5 bases). Germline CDR1 is LGHNA and CDR2 is YNFKEQ. The CDR3 has 16 residues. V lost 3 bases and J lost 3, with 15 bases in between. In DNA form, the CDR3 reads TGTGCCAGCAGCCAGATCCTGCAGGGCTATGGAAACACCATATATTTT. Translated, it gives CASSQILQGYGNTIYF.